The next 14 T cell receptor beta chains were all read from a single sample in a study of CD8 T cells in ankylosing spondylitis (dated by TCRdb to the late 2010s). The receptor library was made with 5' RACE. The run used an Illumina HiSeq 2500. Clones were called with MiXCR by TCRdb after fastp trimmed the public reads at Q25, and only in-frame beta chains were retained. Entries are consolidated by CDR3 protein sequence, retaining the most common genes and DNA. The sample contains about 190,000 distinct CDR3 sequences, under 15% of them found a single time. The top ten clones comprise 9.5% to 11% of the sample. Sequenced material: blood, either unsorted or a sorted T cell fraction (not recorded which). These receptors all come from a female donor with ankylosing spondylitis or in good health (not recorded which).

This clonotype was detected many times. V and J are TRBV6-1 and TRBJ1-5; D gene unclear. V lost 6 bases and J 7 bases, leaving 13 bases between the germline ends. This CDR3 comprises 13 residues. The germline V gene encodes CDR1 MNHNS and CDR2 SASEGT. CDR3 amino acids: CASRDRAGQPQHF. As DNA, the CDR3 is TGTGCCAGCAGGGATAGGGCGGGACAGCCCCAGCATTTT.

The chain couples TRBV12-3 or TRBV12-4 to TRBJ2-7; 9 nucleotides agree with TRBD2. The CDR3 sequence is 14 residues long. J was trimmed by 6 bases and V by 6 bases; bases with no gene match: 9. The CDR3 DNA is TGTGCCAGCAGCCCCCCGGGACTAGCTCTCGAGCAGTACTTC. It yields the protein CASSPPGLALEQYF.

In this sample, this clonotype turned up many times. This rearrangement joins TRBV10-3 to TRBJ1-2, with 7 bases identical to TRBD1. The junction had 7 bases not matched to a gene; V was cut back by 3 bases and J by 6 bases. The germline gives CDR1 ENHRY, CDR2 SYGVKD. The CDR3 is 14 residues long. CDR3 region: CAISDEGAGNGYTF. The CDR3, as DNA: TGTGCCATCAGTGATGAGGGGGCAGGGAATGGCTACACCTTC.

This clonotype was seen repeatedly, ten times or more. This chain joins TRBV7-9 and TRBJ2-1; possible D gene TRBD1, 6 bases. The CDR3 is made up of 14 amino acids. In germline, CDR1 is SEHNR, CDR2 FQNEAQ (reference sequence). Trimming pared 3 bases from V and 8 bases from J, leaving 14 bases between. CDR3 coding DNA: TGTGCCAGCAGCTTCATGGCAGGGGTCGATGAGCAGTTCTTC. Encoded protein: CASSFMAGVDEQFF.

This clonotype was found many times. The rearrangement joins TRBV15 to TRBJ2-1; the D gene is possibly TRBD1 (5 bases). The CDR3 is 15 residues long. From germline, CDR1 is LNHNV and CDR2 YYDKDF (reference sequence). Trimming stripped 0 bases from V and 7 bases from J, with 13 bases between. The CDR3 DNA reads as TGTGCCACCAGCAGAGATTACAGAGCAGGGAATGAGCAGTTCTTC. This gives the protein CATSRDYRAGNEQFF.

V is TRBV7-3 and J is TRBJ2-1, with 8 bases aligning to TRBD2. There are 18 residues in the CDR3. The V gene's germline CDR1 is SGHTA and CDR2 FQGTGA. V lost 1 base and J lost 5; bases outside the gene matches: 13. CDR3 loop: CASSLNPAGGFVDNEQFF. In DNA form, the CDR3 reads TGTGCCAGCAGCTTAAACCCTGCGGGGGGCTTTGTGGACAATGAGCAGTTCTTC.

V and J are TRBV10-3 and TRBJ2-5, with 9 nucleotides matching TRBD2. Germline lookup yields CDR1 ENHRY and CDR2 SYGVKD. The CDR3 is 14 residues long. The V and J ends lost 6 bases and 5 bases, in that order; junction bases with no gene match: 7. The CDR3 loop reads CAISATSGQETQYF. The CDR3 bases are TGTGCCATCAGCGCGACTAGCGGACAGGAGACCCAGTACTTC.

This clonotype has only a few counts. V is TRBV7-2 and J is TRBJ2-5; 7 nucleotides align to TRBD2. This CDR3 is 14 amino acids long. Looked up from germline, CDR1 is SGHTA and CDR2 is FQGNSA. Trimming cost V 2 bases and J 1 base; bases outside gene matches: 1. The chain's CDR3 is CASSLTSAQETQYF. CDR3 coding DNA: TGTGCCAGCAGCTTAACTAGCGCCCAAGAGACCCAGTACTTC.

This clonotype was counted ten times or more. The chain uses TRBV12-3 or TRBV12-4 and TRBJ2-3, with 13 bases aligning to TRBD2. This CDR3 spans 16 amino acids. V lost 6 bases to trimming and J lost 2 bases; unmatched junction nucleotides: 5. The CDR3 DNA follows: TGTGCCAGCAGCCACGGACTAGCGGGAGCCACAGATACGCAGTATTTT. Translation: CASSHGLAGATDTQYF.

This clonotype has ten or more counts. The chain carries TRBV4-3 and TRBJ1-2; D is unresolved. Germline V lookup: CDR1 LGHNA, CDR2 YSLEER. This CDR3 has 14 residues. The germline V and J ends were trimmed by 0 bases and 4 bases, with 9 bases remaining between them. Here the CDR3 reads CASSQEMGTYGYTF. CDR3 bases: TGCGCCAGCAGCCAAGAGATGGGTACCTATGGCTACACCTTC.

This clonotype was counted a few times. The chain employs TRBV5-1 and TRBJ2-3; D gene unclear. V was clipped by 3 bases and J by 2 bases, with 13 bases between them. CDR3 length equals 15 residues. CDR1 is SGHRS, CDR2 YFSETQ, per germline. The CDR3 is CASSSERRFTDTQYF. CDR3 nucleotide sequence: TGCGCCAGCAGCTCAGAACGGAGATTCACAGATACGCAGTATTTT. The full variable domain, in which reference TRBV5-1 and TRBJ2-3 provide the parts outside the CDR3, is KAGVTQTPRYLIKTRGQQVTLSCSPISGHRSVSWYQQTPGQGLQFLFEYFSETQRNKGNFPGRFSGRQFSNSRSEMNVSTLELGDSALYLCASSSERRFTDTQYFGPGTRLTVL.

This sequence joins TRBV19 and TRBJ2-2; 7 nucleotides align to TRBD1. The CDR3 is made up of 16 amino acids. The ends lost 1 base at V and 1 base at J; junction bases unmatched: 3. Germline V lookup: CDR1 LNHDA, CDR2 SQIVND (reference sequence). In DNA, the CDR3 is TGTGCCAGTAGTATAGCCAGGGGGTGGAACACCGGGGAGCTGTTTTTT. The encoded protein is CASSIARGWNTGELFF. Full variable domain (outside the CDR3, taken from reference TRBV19 and TRBJ2-2): DGGITQSPKYLFRKEGQNVTLSCEQNLNHDAMYWYRQDPGQGLRLIYYSQIVNDFQKGDIAEGYSVSREKKESFPLTVTSAQKNPTAFYLCASSIARGWNTGELFFGEGSRLTVL.

With regard to this clonotype: The junction and the germline gene differ at one end; a read error may be behind it. The V gene is TRBV20-1, the J gene TRBJ2-7, with 7 positions matching TRBD1. The V gene's germline CDR1 is DFQATT and CDR2 SNEGSKA (reference sequence). The length of the CDR3 is 14 residues. The CDR3 sequence is CSAPEQGSSYEQCF. The CDR3 coding sequence is TGCAGTGCACCGGAACAGGGGAGCTCCTACGAGCAGTGCTTC.

This clonotype has a count of ten or more. The J gene is TRBJ1-2, the V gene TRBV28, with D possibly matching TRBD1 (5 bases). The CDR3 has 13 residues. The V end lost 10 bases, the J end lost 3 bases, and 15 bases lay between the germline ends. Germline V lookup: CDR1 MDHEN, CDR2 SYDVKM. The DNA for the CDR3 is TGTGCCACCTTCTCTCGGGGGGACTATGGCTACACCTTC. It encodes CATFSRGDYGYTF.